The following is a TCR beta chain sequence with its context. Its cognate antigen has yet to be identified. It has no much larger one-base neighbor in the sample; base qualities were not kept. According to the study, the label for this sample's time point signals: 45 days after influenza vaccine administration. For CDR1 and CDR2, the germline V gene lists LGHNA and YSLEER. From V the trimming removes 1 base and from J it removes 0 bases, while the gene matches leave 6 bases of the junction unaccounted for. The CDR3 holds 17 amino acids from the cysteine to the phenylalanine. Here the CDR3 DNA is all that survives: 51 bases in frame from base 1. The library was generated by RT-PCR. The data were produced on an Illumina HiSeq 2500. TCRdb ran its own pipeline on the public reads, namely fastp trimming at Q25 and MiXCR clone calling, and kept in-frame beta chains. CDR3 protein duplicates are merged, each entry listing the most common genes and DNA. For this sample the table gives fewer than 700,000 distinct CDR3 sequences, of which 10% to 15% were detected only once. Under 15% of the sample comes from the top ten.

The sample originates from a study of response to subunit inactivated influenza vaccine (dated by TCRdb to the late 2010s). Regarding the research as a whole: The study used deep quantitative T cell receptor repertoire profiling to track responses to a trivalent subunit inactivated influenza vaccine. Findings and caveats that apply to the study as a whole: The authors suggested that each seasonal influenza vaccination may recruit only a limited number of new T cells.

The sequence derives from a man aged 50 to 60 who received an inactivated influenza vaccine. Donor details come from another sample of the same person, matched by shared clones. This material consisted of PBMCs from blood, taken 40 to 50 days after vaccination. The chain is encoded by TRBV4-3 joined to TRBJ2-3; TRBD1 aligns with 8 central bases. The nucleotide sequence reads as follows: TGCGCCAGCAGCCAAGGCGGACAGGGAACTAGCACAGATACGCAGTATTTT. Its translation reads: CASSQGGQGTSTDTQYF.